This T cell receptor (beta chain) stems from a study of T cells in Graves' hyperthyroidism and ophthalmopathy. Study outcomes and limitations: Appearing also in blood were most of the thyroid clonotypes expanded above 0.001.

For this clonotype: The antigen is unknown.

This CDR3 comprises 18 residues. Germline V gene sequence: CDR1 SGHTA, CDR2 FQGNSA. V trimming: 3 bases; J trimming: 0 bases; junction bases outside the gene matches: 6. RNA transcripts yielded amplified TCR beta CDR3 regions. The primer set for the first-round RT-PCR of the TCR CDR3 was HTBI. TCRdb re-called the multiplex PCR reads with MiXCR, one entry per CDR3 protein. The sample has about 590,000 distinct CDR3 sequences, less than 20% seen once; the top ten hold roughly 7.3%. Patients counted as stable if ophthalmopathy did not develop within 18 months. Uncontrolled infection, other autoimmune disease, pregnancy or lactation disqualified patients from enrolment.

Sequencing was done on a sample of blood. This receptor was taken from a woman in her 30s with Graves' hyperthyroidism. The genes are TRBV7-2 and TRBJ2-2; 11 bases map to TRBD2. DNA for the CDR3: TGTGCCAGCAGCTTGATGCTAGCGGGAGGACCGAACACCGGGGAGCTGTTTTTT. This codes for CASSLMLAGGPNTGELFF. Based on the CDR3 plus reference TRBV7-2 and TRBJ2-2, the full variable domain is GAGVSQSPSNKVTEKGKDVELRCDPISGHTALYWYRQSLGQGLEFLIYFQGNSAPDKSGLPSDRFSAERTGGSVSTLTIQRTQQEDSAVYLCASSLMLAGGPNTGELFFGEGSRLTVL.